These 12 T cell receptor beta chains were sequenced from one sample in a study of T cell repertoires in cytomegalovirus infection. No antigens are known for them. From the reads, TCRdb called clonotypes with MiXCR, one entry per CDR3 protein. Found here are about half a million distinct CDR3 sequences, 25% to 35% of them singletons; the top ten hold 15% to 20%. Here the sequenced sample was cultured PBMCs, taken from culture after CMV antigen stimulation. The receptors here all came from a human donor in good health (CMV status not recorded). Some clones in this sample may be carry-over from other donors' samples.

This clonotype counts as medium-sized (0.01 to 0.1%). This rearrangement joins TRBV7-2 to TRBJ1-2; 7 positions agree with TRBD1. The germline gives CDR1 SGHTA, CDR2 FQGNSA. The junction had 20 bases not matched to a gene; V was cut back by 5 bases and J by 14 bases. CDR3 size: 15 residues. CDR3 sequence: CASSPSPGTDPIGTF. The DNA for the CDR3 is TGTGCCAGCAGCCCCTCCCCCGGGACAGACCCTATTGGGACCTTC.

The chain links TRBV27 to TRBJ2-7; 7 bases are shared with TRBD1. The V gene end was trimmed by 3 bases and the J gene end by 3 bases; junction bases not matched to a gene: 8. Germline CDR1 MNHEY, CDR2 SMNVEV (reference sequence). The CDR3 loop spans 15 amino acids. The CDR3 sequence: CASSFSGQDLYEQYV. For the CDR3, the DNA is TGTGCCAGCAGTTTTTCCGGACAGGACCTCTACGAGCAGTACGTC.

V usage is TRBV20-1 and J usage is TRBJ2-5; D not resolved. Germline V gene sequence: CDR1 DFQATT, CDR2 SNEGSKA (reference sequence). V lost 4 bases and J lost 2, with 8 bases in between. The CDR3 is made up of 12 amino acids. CDR3 bases: TGCAGTGCTACGGACCAGCAAGAGACCCAGTACTTC. This encodes CSATDQQETQYF.

The chain couples TRBV24-1 to TRBJ1-1; 11 nucleotides line up with TRBD1. Germline V gene lookup returns CDR1 KGHDR and CDR2 SFDVKD. The V gene end was trimmed by 4 bases and the J gene end by 2 bases; junction bases not matched to a gene: 8. The CDR3 consists of 17 residues. CDR3 sequence reads: CATSDAGQGAPNTEAFF. DNA for the CDR3: TGTGCCACCAGTGACGCCGGACAGGGGGCCCCCAACACTGAAGCTTTCTTT.

The chain has TRBV7-2 and TRBJ2-6; D gene ambiguous. Trimming removed 6 bases at V and 1 base at J, with 10 bases between. The germline CDR1 and CDR2 sequences are SGHTA and FQGNSA. This CDR3 has 15 residues. The CDR3 sequence is CASSQLISGANVLTF. The CDR3 nucleotides are TGTGCCAGCAGTCAACTGATTTCTGGGGCCAACGTCCTGACTTTC.

The chain joins TRBV7-9 to TRBJ1-4, with D uncertain. V was cut by 5 bases and J by 11 bases, with 9 bases left in between. The CDR3 contains 11 residues. Germline values: CDR1 SEHNR, CDR2 FQNEAQ (reference sequence). The CDR3 loop is CASSSTEKLFF. CDR3 DNA: TGTGCCAGCAGCAGCACAGAGAAACTGTTTTTT.

The chain combines TRBV27 with TRBJ1-5, with TRBD1 matching over 7 bases. V lost 5 bases, J lost 5 bases, and 6 bases stayed unmatched. There are 14 residues in the CDR3. Germline V CDR1 and CDR2: MNHEY, SMNVEV (reference sequence). CDR3 sequence reads: CASSAGGSDQPQHF. CDR3 in DNA: TGTGCCAGCAGTGCAGGGGGTTCCGATCAGCCCCAGCATTTT.

The CDR3: CASSRGEGSEAFF. The CDR3 DNA reads as TGTGCCAGCAGTAGGGGTGAGGGCTCTGAAGCTTTCTTT. The V call is TRBV12-3 or TRBV12-4, the J call TRBJ1-1; possibly TRBD1 for D (5 bases). CDR3 length equals 13 residues. V shed 5 bases and J shed 6 bases, with 13 bases lying between them.

This clonotype was seen ten or more times. This chain joins TRBV28 and TRBJ1-2; D unclear. Germline CDR1 MDHEN, CDR2 SYDVKM. The CDR3 spans 12 residues. Trimming removed 3 bases from V and 1 base from J, with 3 bases in between. The CDR3: CASSFVNYGYTF. For the CDR3, the DNA is TGTGCCAGCAGTTTTGTTAACTATGGCTACACCTTC.

The rearrangement joins TRBV7-6 to TRBJ1-1; TRBD1 might be the D (5 bases). V was clipped by 1 base and J by 7 bases, with 19 bases between them. Germline V gene lookup returns CDR1 SGHVS and CDR2 FNYEAQ. CDR3 length: 16 amino acids. CDR3 protein: CASSLGPGQGEDEAFF. DNA for the CDR3: TGTGCCAGCAGCTTAGGCCCCGGGCAGGGAGAGGATGAAGCTTTCTTT. Using reference TRBV7-6 and TRBJ1-1 for the parts outside the CDR3, the full variable domain is GAGVSQSPRYKVTKRGQDVALRCDPISGHVSLYWYRQALGQGPEFLTYFNYEAQQDKSGLPNDRFSAERPEGSISTLTIQRTEQRDSAMYRCASSLGPGQGEDEAFFGQGTRLTVV.

This clonotype was seen more than once but under ten times. The chain employs TRBV12-3 or TRBV12-4 and TRBJ2-7; possibly TRBD1 for D (5 bases). The V end lost 5 bases, the J end lost 6 bases, and 11 bases lay between the germline ends. CDR3 length equals 12 residues. The CDR3 DNA follows: TGTGCCAGCAGTGACAGAGGCGGCGAGCAGTACTTC. Protein product: CASSDRGGEQYF.

CDR3 nucleotide sequence: TGTGCCAGTGGACAGGACTACGAGCAGTACTTC. Translated: CASGQDYEQYF. The chain couples TRBV7-6 to TRBJ2-7, with TRBD1 matching 7 bases. The CDR3 runs 11 residues. Germline assignment: CDR1 SGHVS and CDR2 FNYEAQ. Trimming took 9 bases from V and 3 from J; bases not matched to a gene: 2. The variable domain in full, with the rest retrieved from reference TRBV7-6 and TRBJ2-7, is GAGVSQSPRYKVTKRGQDVALRCDPISGHVSLYWYRQALGQGPEFLTYFNYEAQQDKSGLPNDRFSAERPEGSISTLTIQRTEQRDSAMYRCASGQDYEQYFGPGTRLTVT.